The present TCR beta chain was sequenced within a study of blood T cell repertoires in COVID-19. Produced via immunoSEQ multiplex PCR; TCRdb's table is partial and in-frame only. The sample includes roughly 100,000 clones, around nine tenths of them seen just once. The trim removed 10 bases at V and 2 bases at J, leaving 7 bases unmatched. In germline, CDR1 is ENHRY, CDR2 SYGVKD. The CDR3 extends over 13 amino acids. V is TRBV10-3 and J is TRBJ1-2, with 7 bases lining up with TRBD1. The receptor was isolated from a man aged 45-65 years with active COVID-19. Sequencing was done on a sample of peripheral blood. Written as DNA, the CDR3 is TGTGCCACACAGGGGCAGGGAAACTATGGCTACACCTTC. Residues: CATQGQGNYGYTF.